Listed below are T cell receptor beta chains from one sample, sequenced in a study of CD8 T cells in Susac syndrome. TCRdb processed the immunoSEQ multiplex PCR reads anew with MiXCR; each CDR3 protein has one entry. The sample shows 100,000 to 150,000 distinct CDR3 sequences, around 94% of them seen only once. The sequencing sample was made of CD8+ T cells from PBMCs. These receptors all come from a human donor with Susac syndrome. The CDR3 runs from the conserved cysteine through the conserved F or W. Fields, in order: J gene, V gene, CDR3 protein.

TRBJ2-1 TRBV6-5 CASEPAGAAGNEQFF
TRBJ1-6 TRBV12-5 CASGLNGWADSPLHF
TRBJ2-7 TRBV20-1 CSASGTELTEQYF
TRBJ2-1 TRBV19 CASSIEYNEQFF
TRBJ2-1 TRBV15 CATSSPLAGEMNEQFF
TRBJ2-5 TRBV12-3/TRBV12-4 CASRAPRTLGGETQYF
TRBJ1-1 TRBV29-1 CSVEEPNTEAFF
TRBJ2-3 TRBV6-1 CASSESSGGSTDTQYF
TRBJ1-2 TRBV30 CAWSSAGNYGYTF
TRBJ2-1 TRBV2 CASSEYLYIQGGTYNEQFF
TRBJ2-1 TRBV7-8 CASSLARDKRGEQFF
TRBJ2-7 TRBV7-6 CASSETYYYEQYF
TRBJ2-7 TRBV6-5 CASSYGGQPPLLDF